The 20 T cell receptor beta chains reported below all come from one sample, sequenced in a study of blood T cell repertoires in COVID-19. The protocol was immunoSEQ multiplex PCR, while the TCRdb copy is restricted to in-frame clones and leaves out a portion. The table records just under 65,000 clones, roughly 80% of them present only once. Sequenced input: peripheral blood. The receptor set was obtained from a human donor in a cohort sampled during active COVID-19.

This chain uses TRBV7-2 with TRBJ2-3; D is perhaps TRBD1 (6 bases). The V end lost 5 bases, the J end lost 9 bases, and 21 bases lay between the germline ends. CDR3 length: 15 residues. Germline loops: CDR1 SGHTA, CDR2 FQGNSA. The CDR3 here is CASSRSPQGMVTQYF. The CDR3 DNA reads TGTGCCAGCAGCCGCAGCCCCCAGGGGATGGTAACGCAGTATTTT.

The chain links TRBV30 to TRBJ1-5; D is undetermined. The CDR3 is 14 residues long. V shed 2 bases and J shed 0 bases, with 8 bases lying between them. CDR1 and CDR2 from the germline V gene are GTSNPN and SVGIG (reference sequence). CDR3 coding DNA: TGTGCCTGGAGTCTACCTTATAGCAATCAGCCCCAGCATTTT. Its protein product is CAWSLPYSNQPQHF.

This clone was seen a few times. The chain is built from TRBV7-3 and TRBJ2-1, with 7 bases matching TRBD2. V shed 4 bases and J 6 bases; nucleotides not matched to a gene: 3. The CDR3 runs to 13 residues. Germline CDR1 SGHTA, CDR2 FQGTGA. In DNA, the CDR3 is TGTGCCAGCAGCTCGGGACTAAGCAATGAGCAGTTCTTC. Protein product: CASSSGLSNEQFF.

This rearrangement joins TRBV4-1 to TRBJ2-7, with 7 bases matching TRBD1. In germline, CDR1 is MGHRA, CDR2 YSYEKL. J was trimmed by 2 bases and V by 0 bases; bases with no gene match: 7. The CDR3 length is 16 residues. CDR3 nucleotides: TGCGCCAGCAGCCAAGAACTGAACAGGGGAGCCTACGAGCAGTACTTC. This translates into CASSQELNRGAYEQYF.

The chain carries TRBV6-5 and TRBJ1-5; tentatively, D is TRBD1 (6 bases). From germline, CDR1 is MNHEY and CDR2 SVGAGI. This CDR3 region has 14 residues. Trimming stripped 10 bases from V and 7 bases from J, with 20 bases between. CDR3 sequence (DNA): TGTGCCACTGAAGGCTACAGGGCACAGCAGCCCCAGCATTTT. Protein product: CATEGYRAQQPQHF.

The rearrangement uses TRBV3-1 (or the pseudogene TRBV3-2) and TRBJ1-1; D remains unclear. Looked up from germline, CDR1 is LGHDT and CDR2 is YNNKEL (reference sequence). Trimming removed 3 bases from V and 0 bases from J, with 8 bases in between. The CDR3 length is 14 residues. This CDR3 is CASSQRLMNTEAFF. Here the CDR3 DNA reads TGTGCCAGCAGCCAGCGGTTGATGAACACTGAAGCTTTCTTT.

The rearrangement links TRBV2 to TRBJ1-6; a possible D gene is TRBD1 (5 bases). Germline values: CDR1 SNHLY, CDR2 FYNNEI. Trimming left V 5 bases short and J 7 bases short, with 15 bases between. This CDR3 region has 15 residues. The CDR3 reads CASSLSPGGNSPLHF. The CDR3 DNA reads as TGTGCCAGCAGTCTCAGTCCCGGGGGGAATTCACCCCTCCACTTT.

The V call is TRBV4-2, the J call TRBJ2-6; D is uncertain. Trimming removed 0 bases at V and 0 bases at J, with 12 bases between. This CDR3 contains 18 residues. Germline assignment: CDR1 LGHNA and CDR2 YNFKEQ. CDR3 coding DNA: TGTGCCAGCAGCCAAGATTTAATCGGTTCCTCTGGGGCCAACGTCCTGACTTTC. Its protein product is CASSQDLIGSSGANVLTF.

This chain joins TRBV28 and TRBJ1-4; the D gene is possibly TRBD1 (6 bases). The CDR3 has 14 residues. The germline V gene encodes CDR1 MDHEN and CDR2 SYDVKM. Trimming stripped 9 bases from V and 7 bases from J, with 18 bases between. This CDR3 reads CASRGGHSLEKLFF. The CDR3 DNA reads TGTGCCAGTAGGGGGGGACACTCGCTTGAAAAACTGTTTTTT.

V is TRBV7-2 and J is TRBJ1-5; possibly TRBD1 for D (6 bases). The CDR3 totals 15 residues. Germline V gene sequence: CDR1 SGHTA, CDR2 FQGNSA. Trimming took 2 bases from V and 6 from J, leaving 14 bases between them. In nucleotides, the CDR3 is TGTGCCAGCAGCTTACAGGGGAGCGGGGGTCAGCCCCAGCATTTT. Protein: CASSLQGSGGQPQHF.

The V gene is TRBV6-2 or TRBV6-3, the J gene TRBJ2-1; D is perhaps TRBD2 (6 bases). Germline V CDR1 and CDR2: MNHEY, SVGEGT. CDR3 size: 13 residues. V gave up 5 bases and J gave up 8 bases, with 13 bases separating them. The chain's CDR3 is CASSTSGLDEQFF. DNA for the CDR3: TGTGCCAGCAGTACCTCGGGACTTGATGAGCAGTTCTTC.

V is TRBV10-2 and J is TRBJ2-1; 8 bases are shared with TRBD1. CDR3 length: 15 residues. The junction had 11 bases not matched to a gene; V was cut back by 7 bases and J by 6 bases. Germline V CDR1 and CDR2: WSHSY, SAAADI. The CDR3 protein is CASNTPDRVINEQFF. Here the CDR3 DNA reads TGCGCCAGCAATACCCCGGACAGGGTAATCAATGAGCAGTTCTTC.

This clone has only one observation. The chain combines TRBV2 with TRBJ1-1; TRBD1 matches 8 bases. The length of the CDR3 is 12 residues. CDR1 and CDR2 (germline): SNHLY, FYNNEI. The junction had 2 bases not matched to a gene; V was cut back by 6 bases and J by 5 bases. CDR3 coding DNA: TGTGCCAGCAGCGGACAGGGTACTGAAGCTTTCTTT. The encoded protein is CASSGQGTEAFF.

The chain combines TRBV18 with TRBJ1-4; TRBD1 agrees at 7 bases. The CDR3 spans 15 residues. Germline loops: CDR1 KGHSH, CDR2 LQKENI. The junction had 3 bases not matched to a gene; V was cut back by 3 bases and J by 2 bases. CDR3: CASSPPTGTNEKLFF. The CDR3 nucleotides read TGTGCCAGCTCACCCCCGACAGGGACTAATGAAAAACTGTTTTTT. Full variable domain (outside the CDR3, taken from reference TRBV18 and TRBJ1-4): NAGVMQNPRHLVRRRGQEARLRCSPMKGHSHVYWYRQLPEEGLKFMVYLQKENIIDESGMPKERFSAEFPKEGPSILRIQQVVRGDSAAYFCASSPPTGTNEKLFFGSGTQLSVL.

The J gene is TRBJ2-3, the V gene TRBV3-1 (or the pseudogene TRBV3-2), with a weak D call TRBD2 (7 bases). Trimming pared 0 bases from V and 0 bases from J, leaving 13 bases between. The CDR3 contains 17 residues. CDR1 and CDR2 from the germline V gene are LGHDT and YNNKEL (reference sequence). CDR3 sequence (DNA): TGTGCCAGCAGCCAAGAAATGGGGGGGCGAAGCACAGATACGCAGTATTTT. It translates to CASSQEMGGRSTDTQYF.

The chain couples TRBV9 to TRBJ1-1; D gene uncertain. V was trimmed by 4 bases and J by 1 base, leaving 8 bases between them. The CDR3 covers 13 residues. In germline, CDR1 is SGDLS, CDR2 YYNGEE. CDR3 loop: CASSREENTEAFF. As DNA, the CDR3 is TGTGCCAGCAGCAGAGAGGAGAACACTGAAGCTTTCTTT.

The chain employs TRBV14 and TRBJ1-1, with TRBD1 as a possible D gene (6 bases). The germline gives CDR1 SGHDN, CDR2 FVKESK. CDR3 size: 18 residues. V was shortened by 2 bases and J by 6 bases, with 25 bases between the two germline ends. CDR3 nucleotide sequence: TGTGCCAGCAGCCAAAGACAGGACGCGCGGGGGCTTACTGCTGAAGCTTTCTTT. It encodes CASSQRQDARGLTAEAFF.

The chain recombines TRBV19 with TRBJ1-4, with D unclear. Germline loops: CDR1 LNHDA, CDR2 SQIVND (reference sequence). The CDR3 is 14 residues long. Trimming took off 7 bases at V and 8 bases at J, with 17 bases between the two ends. CDR3 coding DNA: TGTGCCAGTAACAACGTAGTGTCGGGAGAAAAACTGTTTTTT. Encoded protein: CASNNVVSGEKLFF.

The J gene is TRBJ2-5, the V gene TRBV5-5, with D perhaps matching TRBD2 (7 bases). The ends were cut back, 4 bases at V and 1 base at J, with 11 bases in the middle. Germline CDR1 is SGHKS and CDR2 is YYEKEE (reference sequence). The CDR3 has 14 amino acids. CDR3 protein: CASSGGAGQETQYF. The CDR3 nucleotides read TGTGCCAGCAGCGGGGGGGCAGGCCAAGAGACCCAGTACTTC.

This clone was recorded a few times. V and J are TRBV5-4 and TRBJ2-3; D possibly corresponds to TRBD1 (5 bases). This CDR3 has 13 amino acids. Per the germline V gene, CDR1 is SGHNT and CDR2 is YYREEE (reference sequence). Trimming removed 2 bases from V and 13 bases from J, with 17 bases in between. The CDR3 spells CASSFREGAAEYF. The CDR3 nucleotides read TGTGCCAGCAGCTTCCGCGAAGGGGCCGCGGAGTATTTT.